This passage covers 27 T cell receptor beta chains from one sample sequenced in a study of blood T cell repertoires in COVID-19. TCRdb's table, derived via immunoSEQ multiplex PCR, lists solely in-frame clones and lacks some. This sample carries about 250,000 clones, roughly four fifths of them seen once, and the ten largest clones take roughly 14%. Material for sequencing was peripheral blood. The receptors here all came from a person between 70 and 80 years old with COVID-19, enrolled during active disease.

The V call is TRBV12-3 or TRBV12-4, the J call TRBJ2-6; D is possibly TRBD2 (5 bases). The V gene lost 8 bases and the J gene lost 1 base, with 6 bases spanning the gap. The CDR3 is made up of 13 amino acids. The CDR3: CASRDSGANVLTF. The CDR3 DNA is TGTGCCAGCCGGGATTCTGGGGCCAACGTCCTGACTTTC.

The genes are TRBV7-2 and TRBJ2-2; perhaps TRBD1 as D (7 bases). Germline V lookup: CDR1 SGHTA, CDR2 FQGNSA. There are 16 residues in the CDR3. V was shortened by 5 bases and J by 0 bases, with 13 bases between the two germline ends. The chain's CDR3 is CASSPAGQSNTGELFF. Here the CDR3 DNA reads TGTGCCAGCAGCCCTGCGGGACAGTCGAACACCGGGGAGCTGTTTTTT.

The genes are TRBV5-1 and TRBJ2-5, with 9 bases aligning to TRBD2. Trimming at V came to 0 bases and at J to 2 bases, leaving 5 bases not matched to a gene. This CDR3 contains 16 residues. Looked up from germline, CDR1 is SGHRS and CDR2 is YFSETQ. Here the CDR3 reads CASSLGLADPQETQYF. DNA of the CDR3: TGCGCCAGCAGCTTGGGACTAGCGGACCCGCAAGAGACCCAGTACTTC.

The V and J genes are TRBV7-8 and TRBJ2-1, with 8 bases matching TRBD1. CDR3 length: 14 amino acids. The germline V gene encodes CDR1 SGHVS and CDR2 FQNEAQ. J was trimmed by 9 bases and V by 3 bases; bases with no gene match: 7. The CDR3 loop is CASSLVQGASEQFF. CDR3 nucleotide sequence: TGTGCCAGCAGCTTGGTCCAGGGGGCGTCTGAGCAGTTCTTC.

The chain recombines TRBV9 with TRBJ1-2, with 7 bases matching TRBD1. V was pared by 5 bases and J by 4 bases, with 8 bases of the junction left unmatched. Germline V gene sequence: CDR1 SGDLS, CDR2 YYNGEE. This CDR3 region has 14 residues. CDR3 amino acids: CASRIEGASYGYTF. CDR3 in DNA: TGTGCCAGCAGAATAGAGGGGGCGAGCTATGGCTACACCTTC. The full variable domain, with the rest looked up from reference TRBV9 and TRBJ1-2, is DSGVTQTPKHLITATGQRVTLRCSPRSGDLSVYWYQQSLDQGLQFLIQYYNGEERAKGNILERFSAQQFPDLHSELNLSSLELGDSALYFCASRIEGASYGYTFGSGTRLTVV.

The chain recombines TRBV2 with TRBJ1-4; D is ambiguous. V lost 4 bases and J 4 bases, leaving 7 bases between the germline ends. CDR1 is SNHLY, CDR2 FYNNEI, per germline. This CDR3 region has 13 residues. The CDR3, as DNA: TGTGCCAGCAGTGTCAGTTTTAATGAAAAACTGTTTTTT. It encodes CASSVSFNEKLFF.

The chain uses TRBV19 and TRBJ2-3; 8 nucleotides match TRBD2. Germline loops: CDR1 LNHDA, CDR2 SQIVND (reference sequence). The J segment lost 6 bases and the V segment lost 6 bases, leaving 8 bases of the junction unmatched. This CDR3 contains 14 residues. Written as DNA, the CDR3 is TGTGCCAGTAGCAGGACTAGCTCGGCGGATACGCAGTATTTT. Protein: CASSRTSSADTQYF.

The V gene is TRBV4-2, the J gene TRBJ1-3; a weak D match, TRBD1 (5 bases). Trimming pared 0 bases from V and 3 bases from J, leaving 15 bases between. There are 17 residues in the CDR3. Per germline, CDR1 LGHNA and CDR2 YNFKEQ. The CDR3 sequence: CASSQDGAGEFGNTIYF. CDR3 coding DNA: TGTGCCAGCAGCCAAGACGGGGCGGGGGAATTTGGAAACACCATATATTTT.

Remarks on this clone: Germline and junction disagree at one end, which may indicate a read error. The V call is TRBV7-9, the J call TRBJ2-3; 8 bases fit TRBD1. The CDR3 covers 13 residues. Germline V gene sequence: CDR1 SEHNR, CDR2 FQNEAQ (reference sequence). CDR3 amino acids: CTSGPQGADTQYF. The CDR3 bases are TGTACCAGCGGACCACAGGGGGCAGATACGCAGTATTTT. Filled out from reference TRBV7-9 and TRBJ2-3, the complete variable domain reads DTGVSQNPRHKITKRGQNVTFRCDPISEHNRLYWYRQTLGQGPEFLTYFQNEAQLEKSRLLSDRFSAERPKGSFSTLEIQRTEQGDSAMYLCTSGPQGADTQYFGPGTRLTVL.

The rearrangement joins TRBV6-2 or TRBV6-3 to TRBJ2-1, with D hard to call. V lost 2 bases, J lost 5 bases, and 4 bases lay in between. CDR1 is MNHEY, CDR2 SVGEGT, per germline. CDR3 length equals 12 residues. DNA of the CDR3: TGTGCCAGCAGTTACGCAGACAATGAGCAGTTCTTC. Amino acids: CASSYADNEQFF.

V is TRBV7-8 and J is TRBJ1-4, with TRBD1 as a possible D gene (6 bases). This CDR3 has 14 residues. Trimming took 6 bases from V and 6 from J, leaving 14 bases between them. Germline lookup yields CDR1 SGHVS and CDR2 FQNEAQ. CDR3 loop: CASSGGAGYEKLFF. The CDR3 region has the DNA TGTGCCAGCAGTGGGGGGGCAGGCTATGAAAAACTGTTTTTT.

This clone has a single count. V is TRBV5-8 and J is TRBJ2-3; TRBD2 matches 13 bases. The CDR3 extends over 16 amino acids. Germline trimming cut 4 bases from V and 2 bases from J; bases unmatched to any gene: 4. CDR1 and CDR2 (germline): SGHTS, YDEGEE. The CDR3 region has the DNA TGTGCCAGCAGCCGCGGGACTAGCGGGACCACAGATACGCAGTATTTT. Amino acids: CASSRGTSGTTDTQYF.

V usage is TRBV5-1 and J usage is TRBJ1-1; D not resolved. This CDR3 has 15 amino acids. From germline, CDR1 is SGHRS and CDR2 YFSETQ. V was trimmed by 3 bases and J by 1 base, leaving 13 bases between them. The CDR3 DNA reads TGCGCCAGCAGCTCCGGGATTCTCCCGAACACTGAAGCTTTCTTT. This gives the protein CASSSGILPNTEAFF. Based on the CDR3 plus reference TRBV5-1 and TRBJ1-1, the full variable domain is KAGVTQTPRYLIKTRGQQVTLSCSPISGHRSVSWYQQTPGQGLQFLFEYFSETQRNKGNFPGRFSGRQFSNSRSEMNVSTLELGDSALYLCASSSGILPNTEAFFGQGTRLTVV.

The rearrangement links TRBV11-2 to TRBJ2-1; 8 nucleotides line up with TRBD2. Looked up from germline, CDR1 is SGHAT and CDR2 is FQNNGV. The CDR3 extends over 15 amino acids. V dropped 0 bases and J dropped 15; count of bases not matched to a gene: 13. The DNA of the CDR3 is TGTGCCAGCAGCTTAGATGAGAATCTAGCGGGCGGCTGGTTCTTC. This translates into CASSLDENLAGGWFF.

V usage is TRBV11-2 and J usage is TRBJ2-5, with D maybe TRBD2 (6 bases). V was clipped by 5 bases and J by 5 bases, with 15 bases between them. Germline values: CDR1 SGHAT, CDR2 FQNNGV. The CDR3 is made up of 14 amino acids. The CDR3 loop is CASSTRREWETQYF. CDR3 DNA: TGTGCCAGCAGCACTCGACGGGAGTGGGAGACCCAGTACTTC.

The genes are TRBV6-5 and TRBJ2-2, with D perhaps TRBD2 (5 bases). Trimming took 5 bases from V and 4 from J, leaving 8 bases between them. Germline CDR1 MNHEY, CDR2 SVGAGI. The CDR3 is made up of 13 amino acids. CDR3 region: CASSTRTTGELFF. The CDR3 DNA is TGTGCCAGCAGTACTAGGACCACCGGGGAGCTGTTTTTT.

This chain joins TRBV10-3 and TRBJ2-5; perhaps TRBD1 as D (6 bases). Trimming cost V 5 bases and J 2 bases, with 9 bases left between them. Germline CDR1 is ENHRY and CDR2 is SYGVKD. This CDR3 has 13 residues. CDR3 region: CAISKQGQETQYF. For the CDR3, the DNA is TGTGCCATCAGTAAACAGGGTCAAGAGACCCAGTACTTC.

The CDR3 DNA follows: TGTGCCAGCAGTGTGACAGGGCCTACCTCTGGAAACACCATATATTTT. This encodes CASSVTGPTSGNTIYF. The gene calls are TRBV28 and TRBJ1-3, with TRBD1 matching over 7 bases. The J segment lost 0 bases and the V segment lost 5 bases, leaving 7 bases of the junction unmatched. The germline V gene has CDR1 MDHEN and CDR2 SYDVKM. There are 16 residues in the CDR3.

The chain employs TRBV18 and TRBJ2-3, with a weak D call TRBD1 (5 bases). Trimming took off 3 bases at V and 3 bases at J, with 13 bases between the two ends. The V gene's germline CDR1 is KGHSH and CDR2 LQKENI. The CDR3 spans 15 residues. The CDR3 DNA reads as TGTGCCAGCTCACCTGAGACAGATAAAACAGATACGCAGTATTTT. Translating it yields CASSPETDKTDTQYF.

The rearrangement joins TRBV6-5 to TRBJ2-1; 7 bases are a match to TRBD2. The CDR3 consists of 13 residues. V dropped 7 bases and J dropped 10; count of bases not matched to a gene: 10. From germline, CDR1 is MNHEY and CDR2 SVGAGI. The chain's CDR3 is CASTPGGSGEQFF. DNA for the CDR3: TGTGCCAGCACTCCGGGAGGTTCAGGGGAGCAGTTCTTC.

J is TRBJ2-7 and V is TRBV28; a weak D match, TRBD1 (6 bases). Germline V gene data show CDR1 as MDHEN and CDR2 as SYDVKM. Between the trimmed V and J ends, which lost 7 bases and 3 bases, there was a span of 16 bases. The CDR3 is 14 residues long. CDR3 sequence reads: CASTRRTAIYEQYF. DNA for the CDR3: TGTGCCAGCACCCGGAGGACAGCAATCTACGAGCAGTACTTC.

The rearrangement joins TRBV5-4 to TRBJ2-2, with D hard to call. This CDR3 region has 15 residues. The germline gives CDR1 SGHNT, CDR2 YYREEE (reference sequence). V lost 0 bases and J 6 bases, leaving 12 bases between the germline ends. This CDR3 reads CASSLGLRVAGELFF. The CDR3, as DNA: TGTGCCAGCAGCTTGGGCCTCCGGGTAGCCGGGGAGCTGTTTTTT.

The J gene is TRBJ2-1, the V gene TRBV3-1 (or the pseudogene TRBV3-2); no firm D call. The ends were cut back, 3 bases at V and 3 bases at J, with 9 bases in the middle. The germline gives CDR1 LGHDT, CDR2 YNNKEL (reference sequence). This CDR3 is built from 14 residues. For the CDR3, the DNA is TGTGCCAGCAGCCACTCGGTCCTCTACAATGAGCAGTTCTTC. It translates to CASSHSVLYNEQFF.

Only one count was recorded for this clone. V gene TRBV20-1 combines with J gene TRBJ2-7, with D hard to call. The CDR3 extends over 8 amino acids. From germline, CDR1 is DFQATT and CDR2 SNEGSKA (reference sequence). V lost 4 bases to trimming and J lost 9 bases, with 4 bases between them. CDR3 sequence: CSAKAQYF. The DNA of the CDR3 is TGCAGTGCTAAAGCGCAGTACTTC.

The chain carries TRBV7-8 and TRBJ2-7, with 9 bases that match TRBD1. CDR3 length: 15 residues. The V gene end was trimmed by 5 bases and the J gene end by 4 bases; junction bases not matched to a gene: 9. Germline CDR1 reads SGHVS; CDR2 reads FQNEAQ. CDR3 amino acids: CASSRGGQGVYEQYF. For the CDR3, the DNA is TGTGCCAGCAGCAGGGGGGGACAGGGTGTGTACGAGCAGTACTTC.

A remark on this clone: The same CDR3 can be traced to other DNA sequences in this sample. V usage is TRBV7-2 and J usage is TRBJ2-7; TRBD2 aligns across 7 bases. Germline CDR1 and CDR2: SGHTA and FQGNSA. The CDR3 sequence is 14 residues long. Trimming at V came to 1 base and at J to 4 bases, leaving 4 bases not matched to a gene. CDR3 sequence (DNA): TGTGCCAGCAGCTTAGACGCTAGCGGTTACGAGCAGTACTTC. Amino acid sequence: CASSLDASGYEQYF.

The chain recombines TRBV6-5 with TRBJ1-1, with a tentative D call TRBD1 (5 bases). CDR1 and CDR2 (germline): MNHEY, SVGAGI. The V end was cut by 10 bases, the J end by 0 bases, with 9 bases between. The CDR3 covers 12 residues. The CDR3 nucleotides read TGTGCCATAGGGGCAATGAACACTGAAGCTTTCTTT. Translating gives CAIGAMNTEAFF.